These 26 T cell receptor beta chains share one sample of origin, sequenced in a study of CD39 and CD103 CD8 tumor-infiltrating T cells. Here immunoSEQ multiplex PCR was the method, and the copy in TCRdb shows in-frame clones only, minus some. The repertoire holds about 3,400 clones, under 80% seen once, with roughly 27% in the top ten. Sequenced: CD39- CD103- CD8+ T cells sorted from the tumor. Subset given: CD103-CD39- double-negative CD45RA- CD8 T cells. These receptor sequences come from a human donor with head and neck squamous cell carcinoma.

This rearrangement joins TRBV4-3 to TRBJ2-5; a possible D gene is TRBD1 (5 bases). Germline CDR1 is LGHNA and CDR2 is YSLEER. The CDR3 is 20 amino acids. The V and J ends lost 0 bases and 2 bases respectively, with 25 bases between them. The CDR3 DNA reads TGCGCCAGCAGCCAAGATGCTCCCGGACATGCAGGCGAATGGCAAGAGACCCAGTACTTC. Amino acid sequence: CASSQDAPGHAGEWQETQYF.

The rearrangement joins TRBV5-1 to TRBJ2-7; a weak D match, TRBD2 (6 bases). The CDR3 spans 14 residues. Germline V lookup: CDR1 SGHRS, CDR2 YFSETQ. Trimming took 0 bases from V and 5 from J, leaving 12 bases between them. CDR3: CASSLVGGRDEQYF. The CDR3 DNA is TGCGCCAGCAGCTTGGTTGGGGGGAGAGACGAGCAGTACTTC.

This clone is categorized as large. This rearrangement joins TRBV4-1 to TRBJ2-7; the D is unclear. The CDR3 has 15 residues. The V gene's germline CDR1 is MGHRA and CDR2 YSYEKL. The ends were cut back, 1 base at V and 2 bases at J, with 12 bases in the middle. CDR3 DNA: TGCGCCAGCAGCCAAGTATACGCCTCAGCCTACGAGCAGTACTTC. This translates into CASSQVYASAYEQYF.

The V gene is TRBV4-2, the J gene TRBJ2-2; 8 nucleotides align to TRBD1. V shed 2 bases, J shed 0 bases, and the junction held 5 bases outside the gene matches. This CDR3 is 17 amino acids long. Germline V gene data show CDR1 as LGHNA and CDR2 as YNFKEQ. The CDR3 spells CASSQYGQGSNTGELFF. The DNA for the CDR3 is TGTGCCAGCAGCCAATACGGACAGGGTTCGAACACCGGGGAGCTGTTTTTT.

Written as DNA, the CDR3 is TGTGCCAGCAGTTTATTTGGGGTTCACTACGAGCAGTACTTC. Its protein product is CASSLFGVHYEQYF. The chain joins TRBV28 to TRBJ2-7; unclear D gene. The CDR3 runs to 14 residues. Per germline, CDR1 MDHEN and CDR2 SYDVKM. The V end lost 1 base, the J end lost 3 bases, and 10 bases lay between the germline ends. The full variable domain, its missing parts supplied by reference TRBV28 and TRBJ2-7, is DVKVTQSSRYLVKRTGEKVFLECVQDMDHENMFWYRQDPGLGLRLIYFSYDVKMKEKGDIPEGYSVSREKKERFSLILESASTNQTSMYLCASSLFGVHYEQYFGPGTRLTVT.

V is TRBV27 and J is TRBJ1-2; 7 bases are shared with TRBD1. Germline lookup yields CDR1 MNHEY and CDR2 SMNVEV (reference sequence). Trimming removed 5 bases from V and 1 base from J; junction bases left unmatched: 7. This CDR3 spans 15 amino acids. Here the CDR3 reads CASSPRDSVNYGYTF. In DNA form, the CDR3 reads TGTGCCAGCAGTCCCCGGGACAGCGTTAACTATGGCTACACCTTC.

V and J are TRBV14 and TRBJ1-4; D gene uncertain. Germline V gene sequence: CDR1 SGHDN, CDR2 FVKESK. The V and J ends lost 0 bases and 0 bases respectively, with 11 bases between them. The CDR3 has 17 residues. The chain's CDR3 is CASSQDGLSATNEKLFF. In nucleotides, the CDR3 is TGTGCCAGCAGCCAAGATGGCCTTTCCGCAACTAATGAAAAACTGTTTTTT.

V is TRBV27 and J is TRBJ1-1; 8 nucleotides line up with TRBD1. After removal of 6 bases from V and 1 base from J, the junction contained 4 bases not matched to a gene. Germline CDR1 reads MNHEY; CDR2 reads SMNVEV (reference sequence). This CDR3 has 14 residues. CDR3 residues: CASRPGTGNTEAFF. The CDR3 DNA reads as TGTGCCAGCAGGCCTGGGACAGGGAACACTGAAGCTTTCTTT.

The chain combines TRBV28 with TRBJ2-7, with 8 bases identical to TRBD2. J lost 0 bases, V lost 10 bases, and 5 bases had no gene match. CDR1 MDHEN and CDR2 SYDVKM come from the germline V gene. This CDR3 has 13 amino acids. The CDR3 DNA follows: TGTGCCATCCAAGCGGGGGACTCCTACGAGCAGTACTTC. Its translation is CAIQAGDSYEQYF.

The V gene is TRBV4-1, the J gene TRBJ1-6, with 7 bases lining up with TRBD1. Germline V lookup: CDR1 MGHRA, CDR2 YSYEKL. With 3 bases clipped from V and 0 bases from J, the junction kept 2 bases outside the gene matches. This CDR3 is 16 amino acids long. CDR3 sequence reads: CASSHRDSSYNSPLHF. The CDR3 region has the DNA TGCGCCAGCAGCCACCGGGACAGCTCCTATAATTCACCCCTCCACTTT.

The chain couples TRBV11-2 to TRBJ2-3; the D gene is possibly TRBD1 (5 bases). V shed 3 bases and J shed 2 bases, with 9 bases lying between them. Germline V gene sequence: CDR1 SGHAT, CDR2 FQNNGV. The CDR3 consists of 14 residues. The CDR3 loop reads CASSFTGNTDTQYF. The CDR3 DNA reads TGTGCCAGCAGCTTCACAGGCAACACAGATACGCAGTATTTT.

Within the sample, this clone is large. The chain carries TRBV30 and TRBJ1-1; D not resolved. Deletions cut 1 base from V and 0 bases from J, with 3 bases between. This CDR3 region has 12 residues. Germline CDR1 GTSNPN, CDR2 SVGIG (reference sequence). CDR3 nucleotide sequence: TGTGCCTGGAGTGAAATGAACACTGAAGCTTTCTTT. It translates to CAWSEMNTEAFF.

By sample share, this clone is medium-sized. The genes are TRBV4-1 and TRBJ2-1; TRBD1 matches at 9 bases. CDR3 length equals 14 residues. J was trimmed by 7 bases and V by 6 bases; bases with no gene match: 7. Germline V lookup: CDR1 MGHRA, CDR2 YSYEKL. CDR3 bases: TGCGCCAGCAGTCGGACAGGGGAGGTTAATGAGCAGTTCTTC. Translating gives CASSRTGEVNEQFF.

J is TRBJ1-2 and V is TRBV10-3; D perhaps matches TRBD1 (5 bases). The germline V and J ends were trimmed by 0 bases and 0 bases, with 11 bases remaining between them. The CDR3 length is 16 residues. Germline CDR1 reads ENHRY; CDR2 reads SYGVKD. CDR3 nucleotides: TGTGCCATCAGTGAGTCTGTCAGGGCTACTAACTATGGCTACACCTTC. Amino acids: CAISESVRATNYGYTF.

J is TRBJ2-2 and V is TRBV6-6, with 9 bases identical to TRBD1. V was pared by 4 bases and J by 5 bases, with 8 bases of the junction left unmatched. Germline CDR1 reads MNHNY; CDR2 reads SVGAGI (reference sequence). The length of the CDR3 is 16 residues. CDR3 nucleotide sequence: TGTGCCAGCAGTTCCCTCCGGGACAGGGAAACCGGGGAGCTGTTTTTT. It encodes CASSSLRDRETGELFF.

This sequence joins TRBV11-3 and TRBJ2-2; D might be TRBD1 (6 bases). Germline CDR1 reads SGHNT; CDR2 reads YENEEA. The V and J ends lost 6 bases and 6 bases respectively, with 14 bases between them. This CDR3 contains 14 residues. The CDR3 sequence is CASRGRGSPGELFF. In DNA form, the CDR3 reads TGTGCCAGCAGGGGCAGGGGTTCCCCCGGGGAGCTGTTTTTT.

The V and J genes are TRBV5-1 and TRBJ2-3; D not certain. The germline gives CDR1 SGHRS, CDR2 YFSETQ. V gave up 5 bases and J gave up 4 bases, with 8 bases separating them. The CDR3 is made up of 12 amino acids. CDR3 nucleotide sequence: TGCGCCAGCAGGACCACCCCAGATACGCAGTATTTT. Amino acids: CASRTTPDTQYF.

The chain is built from TRBV7-6 and TRBJ2-7, with 7 bases aligning to TRBD1. Germline values: CDR1 SGHVS, CDR2 FNYEAQ. This CDR3 is built from 18 residues. J lost 3 bases, V lost 2 bases, and 16 bases had no gene match. The CDR3 nucleotides read TGTGCCAGCAGCTTATCACAAGCGGCCGGGACAGAGGGCTACGAGCAGTACTTC. Translation gives CASSLSQAAGTEGYEQYF.

The chain combines TRBV5-8 with TRBJ2-1; 10 bases are a match to TRBD1. CDR1 and CDR2 (germline): SGHTS, YDEGEE. The CDR3 runs to 15 residues. V lost 3 bases and J lost 8; bases outside the gene matches: 8. The chain's CDR3 is CASSWRTGGTDEQFF. In DNA form, the CDR3 reads TGTGCCAGCAGCTGGAGGACAGGGGGTACCGATGAGCAGTTCTTC.

This chain joins TRBV6-5 and TRBJ1-1, with D possibly being TRBD1 (5 bases). CDR3 length equals 14 residues. The germline V gene has CDR1 MNHEY and CDR2 SVGAGI. Trimming pared 4 bases from V and 5 bases from J, leaving 14 bases between. The CDR3: CASSFTNRLTEAFF. In nucleotides, the CDR3 is TGTGCCAGCAGTTTCACAAACAGGCTGACTGAAGCTTTCTTT.

Here the CDR3 reads CASSVGLGRNTEAFF. CDR3 sequence (DNA): TGTGCCAGCAGCGTAGGACTGGGTAGGAACACTGAAGCTTTCTTT. The chain joins TRBV9 to TRBJ1-1; D uncertain. The germline V and J ends were trimmed by 0 bases and 1 base, with 10 bases remaining between them. This CDR3 region has 15 residues. The germline V gene has CDR1 SGDLS and CDR2 YYNGEE.

The chain has TRBV2 and TRBJ2-7; 11 bases fit TRBD1. Germline V gives CDR1 SNHLY, CDR2 FYNNEI. V trimming: 4 bases; J trimming: 3 bases; junction bases outside the gene matches: 2. The CDR3 runs 14 residues. The CDR3 protein is CASSVGTGGYEQYF. As DNA, the CDR3 is TGTGCCAGCAGTGTGGGGACAGGGGGCTACGAGCAGTACTTC.

This clone came up once. This chain links TRBV6-4 with TRBJ1-2; D remains unclear. CDR1 and CDR2 from the germline V gene are MRHNA and SNTAGT. Trimming shortened V by 6 bases and J by 2 bases, and 19 bases separated the two germline ends. The CDR3 consists of 16 residues. The CDR3 loop is CASSPPQYIINYGYTF. CDR3 DNA: TGTGCCAGCAGCCCTCCCCAGTACATAATAAACTATGGCTACACCTTC.

This clone was observed a handful of times. The J gene is TRBJ2-1, the V gene TRBV4-3, with D maybe TRBD2 (6 bases). The ends were cut back, 0 bases at V and 8 bases at J, with 14 bases in the middle. Per germline, CDR1 LGHNA and CDR2 YSLEER. The CDR3 has 15 residues. This chain's CDR3 is CASSQDGAGWDEQFF. CDR3 coding DNA: TGCGCCAGCAGCCAAGATGGGGCGGGGTGGGATGAGCAGTTCTTC.

V and J are TRBV11-2 and TRBJ2-1, with TRBD1 matching 10 bases. Germline V CDR1 and CDR2: SGHAT, FQNNGV. The CDR3 is made up of 16 amino acids. Unmatched junction bases numbered 4, after V lost 5 bases and J lost 0 bases. Here the CDR3 reads CASSPWTGGSYNEQFF. CDR3 in DNA: TGTGCCAGCAGCCCGTGGACAGGGGGCTCCTACAATGAGCAGTTCTTC.

This clone was seen more than once but under ten times. This sequence joins TRBV27 and TRBJ1-4; 7 bases match TRBD1. The germline V gene encodes CDR1 MNHEY and CDR2 SMNVEV (reference sequence). The CDR3 totals 13 residues. Trimming took 5 bases from V and 8 from J; bases not matched to a gene: 5. The CDR3 DNA follows: TGTGCCAGCAGTAGACAGGGTGAGGAAAAACTGTTTTTT. Its protein product is CASSRQGEEKLFF.